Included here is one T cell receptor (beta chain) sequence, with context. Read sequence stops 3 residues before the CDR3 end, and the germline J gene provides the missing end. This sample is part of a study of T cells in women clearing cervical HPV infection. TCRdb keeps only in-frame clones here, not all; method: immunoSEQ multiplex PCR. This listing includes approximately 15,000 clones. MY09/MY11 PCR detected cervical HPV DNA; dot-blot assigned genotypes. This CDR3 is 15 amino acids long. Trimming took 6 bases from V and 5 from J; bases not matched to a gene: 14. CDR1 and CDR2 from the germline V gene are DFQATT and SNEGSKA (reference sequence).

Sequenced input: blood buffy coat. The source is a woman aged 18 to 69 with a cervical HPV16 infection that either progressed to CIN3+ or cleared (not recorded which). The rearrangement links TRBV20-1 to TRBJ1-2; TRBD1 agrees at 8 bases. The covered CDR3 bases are TGCAGTGCGACCGAGCTCGGACAGGGAATATATGGC. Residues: CSATELGQGIYG. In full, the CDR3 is CSATELGQGIYGYTF.